This TCR beta chain was captured by sequencing in a study of vaccination effects on CD4 cells after COVID-19 (dated by TCRdb to 2022 to 2024). Broadly, across the study: Across the study, the median time from the second dose to post-vaccine sampling was 72 days (range 14 to 241). SARS-CoV-2 spike-specific CD4+ TCR repertoires from before and after mRNA vaccination were compared in COVID-19 convalescent patients and in infection-naive vaccine recipients. The full study included some 10 COVID-19 convalescent patients and several SARS-CoV-2-naive healthy vaccine recipients. Cultures from other donors in the study were sequenced using the Oncomine TCR Beta short-read assay on an Illumina iSeq 100. The investigation overall reported the following: The study was limited by a small number of convalescent patients, and early post-infection timepoints were lacking. In healthy vaccine recipients, vaccine-induced clones were almost all SARS-CoV-2 mono-reactive, with only 1 of 255 cross-reactive with common cold coronaviruses. Clones induced by infection and clones induced by vaccination both contracted markedly at late timepoints after vaccination, which fits with T cell responses waning over time.

A remark on this clone: What this receptor recognizes is not known. It has no much larger one-base neighbor in the sample; base qualities were not kept.

To identify antigen-specific CD4+ T cell clonotypes by their expansion, the ViraFEST assay first stimulated PBMC with viral peptide pools and then applied TCR sequencing. After less than eleven days of culture, CD4+ T cells were isolated with the EasySep CD4+ T cell isolation kit. Participants received two doses of either the BNT162b2 or the mRNA-1273 mRNA SARS-CoV-2 vaccine. Negative nucleocapsid antibody results before and after vaccination confirmed that the healthy vaccine recipients had no prior SARS-CoV-2 infection. Each well held roughly 2.2 million PBMC cultured in IMDM containing approximately 5.2% human AB serum, 8.5 to 10 IU/ml IL-2 and gentamicin, along with about 9.3 ug/ml peptides. On days 3 and 7, half of the culture medium was replaced with fresh IL-2-containing medium. Each peptide stimulation condition was cultured in triplicate wells unless otherwise noted. PBMC were separated from whole blood using Ficoll-Paque Plus gradient centrifugation and were then either cryopreserved at -140C or used fresh. Overlapping peptide pools spanned the spike proteins of SARS-CoV-2 and the common cold coronaviruses HCoV-NL63, HCoV-OC43 and HCoV-229E. Genomic DNA was extracted from cultured CD4+ T cells with the QIAamp micro DNA kit.

CDR1 SGHVS and CDR2 FNYEAQ are derived from the germline V gene. Trimming removed 5 bases from V and 4 bases from J, leaving 16 bases between the germline ends. CDR3 length: 15 amino acids, cysteine to phenylalanine. CDR3 DNA is the only sequence kept; it has 45 bases, read in frame from the first base. The library was made by the immunoSEQ multiplex PCR assay. DNA from the CD4+ T cells that had been cultured and isolated underwent TCR beta CDR3 sequencing. The paper's data handling went like this. The analysis removed non-productive TCR sequences, trimmed reads to the CDR3 region, and retained only CDR3s that were 7 or more amino acids long. The MANAFEST web app was used to pick out antigen-specific clonotypes by comparing their expansion in peptide wells with that in reference cultures. To be called positive, a clone needed expansion at FDR<0.05 compared with the reference and with all other wells, an odds ratio greater than 5, and a frequency greater than 0.1% in two replicate wells. Cross-reactive clonotypes were defined as significantly expanded in SARS-CoV-2 spike wells and in at least one common cold coronavirus spike condition. Using the stringdist R package, CDR3 similarity was measured by Levenshtein distance, and unrooted trees were constructed with ape in R 3.6.1. Entries here come from immuneACCESS through TCRdb and include only in-frame sequences with V and J called. Some clones fail to appear in such tables; in the studies checked, an unresolved V gene covers under half of the shortfall, and the cause of the remainder is unknown. V and J calls and clone size come straight from that table; D and trimming were deduced from the DNA. In all, the sample holds about 26,000 clones, and nearly 80% of those were seen once. The top ten clonotypes cover about 6.3% of the sample.

The chain links TRBV7-6 with TRBJ2-3, with TRBD2 as a weak D call on 7 bases. The sequenced sample was CD4+ T cells from PBMCs cultured with SARS-CoV-2 spike peptides, obtained after COVID-19 vaccination. Sample cell subset or site, as interpreted from the label and publication: SARS-CoV-2 spike overlapping peptide pool stimulation. The receptor's source is a human donor who received a COVID-19 vaccine. Some clones in this sample may be carry-over from other donors' samples. In nucleotides, the sequence is TGTGCCAGCAGCCGCGGTGGGGGGGCCCCAGATACGCAGTATTTT. The resulting protein is CASSRGGGAPDTQYF.